This paragraph reports one T cell receptor (beta chain). Its matching antigen is unknown. This sample also contains other DNA sequences that code for the same CDR3. The record originates from a study of CD8+ T cells in alopecia areata. Findings and caveats of the study: Normal scalp had lower clonality than lesional scalp, with alopecia totalis/universalis lesions showing this most strongly. Sharing of TCR sequences between patients (possibly for HLA-related reasons) was less clear than in mice.

RNA, once extracted, was reverse transcribed into cDNA for use as the sequencing template. The assay was immunoSEQ multiplex PCR, and TCRdb's table has in-frame clones only and misses some. This table holds some 30,000 clones, roughly 58% found once. Alopecia areata patients provided lesional scalp punch biopsies and peripheral blood, both collected for the study. Using a FACSAria, the CD4+ and CD8+ T cells were sorted from the PBMCs. V lost 5 bases and J lost 0, with 7 bases in between. This CDR3 region has 12 residues. Per germline, CDR1 SQVTM and CDR2 ANQGSEA. This chain connects TRBV29-1 to TRBJ1-1; no clear D gene. The receptor comes from a human donor with alopecia areata. The sample comprised NKG2D-high CD8+ T cells sorted from blood. Here the CDR3 DNA reads TGCAGCGTTACGAGAATGAACACTGAAGCTTTCTTT. Its translation: CSVTRMNTEAFF.